The 22 T cell receptor beta chains presented below share a single source sample, sequenced in a study of early T cells in non-severe SARS-CoV-2 infection. TCRdb independently ran MiXCR on the 5' RACE reads; one entry per CDR3 protein. Here the sample spans more than 50,000 distinct CDR3 sequences, more than 9% being singletons. Input material: whole blood. The receptors stem from an adult who was a healthcare worker with PCR-confirmed SARS-CoV-2 infection or an uninfected control (not recorded which).

The J gene is TRBJ2-7, the V gene TRBV9; D not certain. Germline V gene data show CDR1 as SGDLS and CDR2 as YYNGEE. The CDR3 has 14 residues. The V end was cut by 3 bases, the J end by 3 bases, with 13 bases between. The CDR3 here is CASSADAGVYEQYF. DNA of the CDR3: TGTGCCAGCAGCGCGGACGCCGGAGTCTACGAGCAGTACTTC.

Of note for this clonotype: The junction and the germline gene differ at one end; a read error may be behind it. This chain links TRBV4-1 with TRBJ1-6; 11 positions agree with TRBD1. In germline, CDR1 is MGHRA, CDR2 YSYEKL. This CDR3 is built from 16 residues. Here the CDR3 reads CTSSQGDRGYGSPLHF. CDR3 nucleotides: TGCACCAGCAGCCAAGGGGACAGGGGGTATGGTTCACCCCTCCACTTT.

This clonotype was seen a handful of times. V is TRBV6-2 or TRBV6-3 and J is TRBJ2-2; the match to TRBD2 covers 8 bases. The CDR3 length is 15 residues. V shed 4 bases and J 3 bases; nucleotides not matched to a gene: 4. CDR1 and CDR2 from the germline V gene are MNHEY and SVGEGT. CDR3: CASSSGGGYTGELFF. CDR3 nucleotide sequence: TGTGCCAGCAGTTCGGGAGGGGGTTACACCGGGGAGCTGTTTTTT.

In its sample, this clonotype was seen a few times. V gene TRBV9 combines with J gene TRBJ1-2; unclear D gene. The V end was cut by 0 bases, the J end by 5 bases, with 11 bases between. CDR3 size: 14 residues. Per germline, CDR1 SGDLS and CDR2 YYNGEE. CDR3 loop: CASSVEPDLYGYTF. The CDR3 nucleotides are TGTGCCAGCAGCGTAGAACCAGACTTATATGGCTACACCTTC.

This clonotype was detected many times. The chain combines TRBV23-1 with TRBJ1-5, with D unresolved. TRBV23-1 is an ORF for which the function is uncertain. The germline V and J ends were trimmed by 2 bases and 2 bases, with 16 bases remaining between them. This CDR3 is 17 amino acids long. CDR3 loop: CASSQPVSLFGNQPQHF. The DNA for the CDR3 is TGCGCCAGCAGTCAACCCGTCAGCCTATTCGGCAATCAGCCCCAGCATTTT.

This clonotype was seen ten or more times. The genes are TRBV5-1 and TRBJ1-5, with TRBD1 as a possible D gene (6 bases). CDR1 SGHRS and CDR2 YFSETQ come from the germline V gene. The CDR3 totals 14 residues. V was clipped by 4 bases and J by 5 bases, with 13 bases between them. The CDR3 region is CASSAQGGDQPQHF. For the CDR3, the DNA is TGCGCCAGCAGCGCGCAAGGGGGTGATCAGCCCCAGCATTTT.

In its sample, this clonotype was seen many times. The rearrangement joins TRBV30 to TRBJ2-2, with D hard to call. Germline V CDR1 and CDR2: GTSNPN, SVGIG (reference sequence). Trimming shortened V by 5 bases and J by 4 bases, and 14 bases separated the two germline ends. The CDR3 runs 14 residues. CDR3 nucleotide sequence: TGTGCCTGGGCCCGGGCCCAAGCCACCGGGGAGCTGTTTTTT. Residues: CAWARAQATGELFF.

There are many counts of this clonotype. CDR3 amino acids: CASSERAGENQPQHF. CDR3 nucleotide sequence: TGTGCCAGCAGTGAACGGGCAGGGGAGAATCAGCCCCAGCATTTT. The J gene is TRBJ1-5, the V gene TRBV6-1; the D gene is possibly TRBD1 (6 bases). The V end was cut by 2 bases, the J end by 4 bases, with 12 bases between. This CDR3 comprises 15 residues. Germline CDR1 reads MNHNS; CDR2 reads SASEGT.

This clonotype occurred a few times. The chain uses TRBV6-5 and TRBJ1-1, with unresolved D. Germline CDR1 reads MNHEY; CDR2 reads SVGAGI. V dropped 8 bases and J dropped 4 bases, with 11 bases sitting between them. The CDR3 has 12 residues. The DNA for the CDR3 is TGTGCCAGCCGTGGATGGGGCACTGAAGCTTTCTTT. Its protein is CASRGWGTEAFF.

At least ten counts were recorded for this clonotype. The gene calls are TRBV7-2 and TRBJ2-3, with D tentatively TRBD1 (5 bases). Germline CDR1 reads SGHTA; CDR2 reads FQGNSA. The germline V and J ends were trimmed by 1 base and 0 bases, with 8 bases remaining between them. The CDR3 has 15 residues. The CDR3 spells CASSLGDRSTDTQYF. The DNA for the CDR3 is TGTGCCAGCAGCTTAGGAGACAGAAGCACAGATACGCAGTATTTT.

V gene TRBV3-1 combines with J gene TRBJ2-3; perhaps TRBD2 as D (6 bases). The germline V gene has CDR1 LGHDT and CDR2 YNNKEL (reference sequence). Trimming shortened V by 1 base and J by 5 bases, and 16 bases separated the two germline ends. The CDR3 is 16 amino acids. For the CDR3, the DNA is TGTGCCAGCAGCCAAGCGGGAGAGGGGTTGGGAGATACGCAGTATTTT. This sequence encodes CASSQAGEGLGDTQYF.

This clonotype was counted at least ten times. CDR3 residues: CSVGVGSAHEQFF. The CDR3 nucleotides are TGCAGCGTTGGCGTCGGGAGTGCCCATGAGCAGTTCTTC. The chain employs TRBV29-1 and TRBJ2-1; D perhaps matches TRBD2 (6 bases). Germline values: CDR1 SQVTM, CDR2 ANQGSEA. The CDR3 runs 13 residues. V dropped 4 bases and J dropped 8 bases, with 15 bases sitting between them.

This clonotype has a count of ten or more. The rearrangement links TRBV29-1 to TRBJ2-4; the match to TRBD1 covers 7 bases. The CDR3 has 14 residues. The germline CDR1 and CDR2 sequences are SQVTM and ANQGSEA. After removal of 4 bases from V and 0 bases from J, the junction contained 3 bases not matched to a gene. In DNA form, the CDR3 reads TGCAGCGTTGCAGGGGGAGAAGCCAAAAACATTCAGTACTTC. It yields the protein CSVAGGEAKNIQYF.

This clonotype was seen many times. This sequence joins TRBV6-2 or TRBV6-3 and TRBJ2-7, with D perhaps given as TRBD1 or TRBD2 (6 bases each). The CDR3 totals 15 residues. Germline V gene lookup returns CDR1 MNHEY and CDR2 SVGEGT. The V end lost 4 bases, the J end lost 3 bases, and 16 bases lay between the germline ends. This CDR3 is CASSSRRDTDYEQYF. As DNA, the CDR3 is TGTGCCAGCAGTTCTCGGCGGGACACAGACTACGAGCAGTACTTC.

V usage is TRBV11-2 and J usage is TRBJ2-1; 8 positions match TRBD2. This CDR3 region has 17 residues. The germline gives CDR1 SGHAT, CDR2 FQNNGV. J was trimmed by 1 base and V by 5 bases; bases with no gene match: 10. CDR3 region: CASSQTGSGDSYNEQFF. The CDR3 region has the DNA TGTGCCAGCAGCCAAACAGGTAGCGGGGATTCCTACAATGAGCAGTTCTTC.

J is TRBJ2-7 and V is TRBV3-1; possibly TRBD1 for D (5 bases). Germline lookup yields CDR1 LGHDT and CDR2 YNNKEL (reference sequence). V dropped 3 bases and J dropped 2 bases, with 11 bases sitting between them. This CDR3 comprises 14 residues. In DNA form, the CDR3 reads TGTGCCAGCAGCCATGGGGCCTATCCCTACGAGCAGTACTTC. Protein: CASSHGAYPYEQYF.

This clonotype was picked up many times. V gene TRBV20-1 combines with J gene TRBJ2-1; 11 nucleotides align to TRBD2. The length of the CDR3 is 19 residues. Germline-derived CDR1 and CDR2 are DFQATT and SNEGSKA (reference sequence). Trimming took 0 bases from V and 3 from J; bases not matched to a gene: 13. This chain's CDR3 is CSARDEGTSGLSFYNEQFF. In DNA, the CDR3 is TGCAGTGCTAGAGATGAAGGGACTAGCGGCTTATCATTCTACAATGAGCAGTTCTTC.

The genes are TRBV5-4 and TRBJ2-7; D not resolved. This CDR3 is 14 amino acids long. Trimming removed 0 bases at V and 1 base at J, with 8 bases between. Per the germline V gene, CDR1 is SGHNT and CDR2 is YYREEE (reference sequence). This chain's CDR3 is CASSLVGSSYEQYF. In DNA form, the CDR3 reads TGTGCCAGCAGCTTGGTCGGTTCTTCCTACGAGCAGTACTTC.

The chain uses TRBV20-1 and TRBJ2-1, with D possibly matching TRBD1 (5 bases). V was pared by 1 base and J by 3 bases, with 19 bases between. This CDR3 spans 17 amino acids. Germline lookup yields CDR1 DFQATT and CDR2 SNEGSKA (reference sequence). CDR3: CSARVRSRQGDYNEQFF. In DNA form, the CDR3 reads TGCAGTGCTAGAGTGCGGAGTCGGCAGGGTGACTACAATGAGCAGTTCTTC.

This clonotype was picked up many times. The chain links TRBV6-4 to TRBJ1-1; D unresolved. From germline, CDR1 is MRHNA and CDR2 SNTAGT. V lost 0 bases and J lost 0, with 11 bases in between. CDR3 length: 16 amino acids. CDR3 sequence: CASSDSKEFMNTEAFF. Written as DNA, the CDR3 is TGTGCCAGCAGTGACTCGAAGGAGTTCATGAACACTGAAGCTTTCTTT.

J is TRBJ2-7 and V is TRBV5-1, with TRBD1 matching 10 bases. V was clipped by 0 bases and J by 6 bases; unmatched bases: 3. Germline V gene data show CDR1 as SGHRS and CDR2 as YFSETQ. The CDR3 extends over 14 amino acids. The CDR3 nucleotides read TGCGCCAGCAGCTTGGGACAGGGGGCGGCCGAGCAGTACTTC. Its protein product is CASSLGQGAAEQYF.

This clonotype was picked up many times. The chain joins TRBV20-1 to TRBJ1-5; D is perhaps TRBD1 (5 bases). The CDR3 extends over 14 amino acids. The germline V gene has CDR1 DFQATT and CDR2 SNEGSKA (reference sequence). V was clipped by 4 bases and J by 7 bases, with 17 bases between them. Written as DNA, the CDR3 is TGCAGTGCTAAGGGGTCTCGCTGGGAGCAGCCCCAGCATTTT. Translating it yields CSAKGSRWEQPQHF.